This record concerns one TCR beta chain sequence. The data were obtained in a study of T cell responses to AZD1222 COVID-19 vaccine. The data were produced by immunoSEQ multiplex PCR, yet TCRdb's version contains in-frame clones alone and is incomplete. The sample lists under 200,000 clones; around 93% were seen once. Deletions cut 10 bases from V and 0 bases from J, with 12 bases between. CDR3 size: 13 residues. This rearrangement joins TRBV6-7 to TRBJ1-1; D gene ambiguous. TRBV6-7 is known as an ORF, though its function is uncertain. The specimen comprised peripheral blood, sampled on day 0 of AZD1222 vaccination. The sequence derives from an adult in good health. This CDR3 reads CATPGNLNTEAFF. The CDR3 nucleotides are TGTGCCACCCCGGGGAACCTGAACACTGAAGCTTTCTTT.